Presented here are 18 T cell receptor beta chains from one specimen sequenced in a study of shared clonotypes between healthy human individuals. The protocol was immunoSEQ multiplex PCR, while the TCRdb copy is restricted to in-frame clones and leaves out a portion. Of about 2,200,000 clones detected, about 92% appear once; the ten largest clones hold around 1.7%. CD45RO-negative, CCR7-positively selected cells formed the naive CD8 fraction, excluding terminally differentiated effector memory CD45RA+ cells. The sequenced sample was naive CD8+ T cells from PBMCs. The receptors were gathered from a man aged 18 to 29 in good health. Some clones in this sample may be carry-over from other donors' samples.

A word on this clone: Additional DNA sequences in this sample encode the identical CDR3. The chain has TRBV27 and TRBJ2-7; 8 bases line up with TRBD1. The germline V gene encodes CDR1 MNHEY and CDR2 SMNVEV (reference sequence). The CDR3 spans 13 residues. The trim removed 6 bases at V and 4 bases at J, leaving 5 bases unmatched. CDR3 in amino acids: CASRLDRGYEQYF. In DNA form, the CDR3 reads TGTGCCAGCAGGCTAGACAGGGGATACGAGCAGTACTTC.

The chain employs TRBV27 and TRBJ2-3; D is undetermined. The CDR3 loop spans 12 amino acids. Germline V gene sequence: CDR1 MNHEY, CDR2 SMNVEV (reference sequence). Trimming left V 5 bases short and J 5 bases short, with 8 bases between. CDR3 protein: CASSLRIDTQYF. The CDR3 coding sequence is TGTGCCAGCAGTCTCCGTATAGATACGCAGTATTTT.

The V call is TRBV11-2, the J call TRBJ2-6; D gene ambiguous. Germline CDR1 reads SGHAT; CDR2 reads FQNNGV. This CDR3 is built from 14 residues. With 5 bases removed from V and 0 bases from J, the gap between germline ends came to 5 bases. Here the CDR3 DNA reads TGTGCCAGCAGCATAAGCTCTGGGGCCAACGTCCTGACTTTC. Translating gives CASSISSGANVLTF.

The chain links TRBV6-5 to TRBJ2-7; weak D call: TRBD1 (6 bases). V was trimmed by 5 bases and J by 4 bases, leaving 15 bases between them. CDR1 and CDR2 from the germline V gene are MNHEY and SVGAGI. CDR3 length equals 14 residues. The CDR3 region is CASSEPTGWYEQYF. The CDR3, as DNA: TGTGCCAGCAGTGAGCCCACAGGGTGGTACGAGCAGTACTTC.

The CDR3 sequence is CASSLGTDTQYF. CDR3 in DNA: TGTGCCAGCAGCTTGGGTACAGATACGCAGTATTTT. V gene TRBV7-2 combines with J gene TRBJ2-3; D call uncertain. The length of the CDR3 is 12 residues. Trimming took off 3 bases at V and 3 bases at J, with 4 bases between the two ends. Germline V gene data show CDR1 as SGHTA and CDR2 as FQGNSA.

The V and J genes are TRBV27 and TRBJ1-1; perhaps TRBD1 as D (6 bases). The CDR3 contains 18 residues. V lost 3 bases to trimming and J lost 0 bases, with 20 bases between them. Germline V gives CDR1 MNHEY, CDR2 SMNVEV (reference sequence). CDR3 sequence: CASSLLFRGPSMNTEAFF. DNA for the CDR3: TGTGCCAGCAGTTTGCTCTTCAGGGGTCCTTCAATGAACACTGAAGCTTTCTTT.

This clone was picked up one time. The sample has other DNA sequences that encode this CDR3 too. This chain joins TRBV27 and TRBJ1-1; D may be TRBD1 (6 bases). The germline CDR1 and CDR2 sequences are MNHEY and SMNVEV (reference sequence). V was shortened by 0 bases and J by 7 bases, with 6 bases between the two germline ends. This CDR3 has 12 residues. CDR3 sequence: CASSLSGGEAFF. Here the CDR3 DNA reads TGTGCCAGCAGTTTATCAGGGGGTGAAGCTTTCTTT.

The chain employs TRBV5-6 and TRBJ2-5; TRBD2 matches at 7 bases. Germline V gives CDR1 SGHDT, CDR2 YYEEEE. The V segment lost 4 bases and the J segment 2 bases; nucleotides outside the gene matches: 8. The CDR3 consists of 15 residues. This chain's CDR3 is CASSPGASGQETQYF. CDR3 bases: TGTGCCAGCAGCCCTGGGGCTAGCGGTCAAGAGACCCAGTACTTC.

The chain joins TRBV4-2 to TRBJ1-4; D is perhaps TRBD1 (6 bases). Trimming removed 5 bases at V and 5 bases at J, with 15 bases between. The CDR3 sequence is 15 residues long. CDR1 is LGHNA, CDR2 YNFKEQ, per germline. The chain's CDR3 is CASSFGSGVNEKLFF. CDR3 in DNA: TGTGCCAGCAGCTTCGGGTCAGGGGTAAATGAAAAACTGTTTTTT.

The genes are TRBV7-9 and TRBJ1-6, with D hard to call. Looked up from germline, CDR1 is SEHNR and CDR2 is FQNEAQ (reference sequence). Trimming removed 1 base at V and 8 bases at J, with 9 bases between. The CDR3 totals 14 residues. CDR3 in amino acids: CASSLVPVDSPLHF. The CDR3 region has the DNA TGTGCCAGCAGCTTAGTGCCTGTGGATTCACCCCTCCACTTT.

The CDR3 protein is CASRWGTSGRPSYNEQFF. DNA for the CDR3: TGTGCCAGCAGGTGGGGAACTAGCGGGAGGCCCTCCTACAATGAGCAGTTCTTC. The genes are TRBV28 and TRBJ2-1; 12 bases align to TRBD2. Germline lookup yields CDR1 MDHEN and CDR2 SYDVKM. CDR3 length: 18 amino acids. Trimming cost V 6 bases and J 0 bases; bases outside gene matches: 9.

V usage is TRBV10-1 and J usage is TRBJ2-7, with 10 bases that match TRBD2. J lost 4 bases, V lost 0 bases, and 3 bases had no gene match. CDR3 length: 15 residues. The germline gives CDR1 WNHNN, CDR2 SYGVQD (reference sequence). CDR3 nucleotides: TGCGCCAGCAGTGAGTCGAGGACTAGCGGTTACGAGCAGTACTTC. This gives the protein CASSESRTSGYEQYF.

This clone has only one observation. Other DNA sequences of this sample code for an identical CDR3. V usage is TRBV19 and J usage is TRBJ2-7; D gene unclear. Germline V gives CDR1 LNHDA, CDR2 SQIVND (reference sequence). The CDR3 runs 14 residues. Trimming cost V 1 base and J 6 bases, with 13 bases left between them. CDR3 amino acids: CASSIGAASGEQYF. CDR3 coding DNA: TGTGCCAGTAGTATAGGGGCAGCCTCGGGCGAGCAGTACTTC. The full variable domain, completed using reference TRBV19 and TRBJ2-7, is DGGITQSPKYLFRKEGQNVTLSCEQNLNHDAMYWYRQDPGQGLRLIYYSQIVNDFQKGDIAEGYSVSREKKESFPLTVTSAQKNPTAFYLCASSIGAASGEQYFGPGTRLTVT.

J is TRBJ1-1 and V is TRBV6-1; the D is unclear. Germline V CDR1 and CDR2: MNHNS, SASEGT. V gave up 6 bases and J gave up 4 bases, with 15 bases separating them. CDR3 length: 14 residues. CDR3 loop: CASRRRRDGTEAFF. The CDR3 nucleotides read TGTGCCAGCAGGCGCCGGAGGGATGGCACTGAAGCTTTCTTT.

The chain recombines TRBV27 with TRBJ1-1; a weak D match, TRBD1 (6 bases). Germline V lookup: CDR1 MNHEY, CDR2 SMNVEV (reference sequence). This CDR3 has 17 residues. V was clipped by 7 bases and J by 4 bases, with 25 bases between them. The CDR3 region has the DNA TGTGCCAGCAATTCCCCATCGCAGGGGAGTTTTCGCACTGAAGCTTTCTTT. This translates into CASNSPSQGSFRTEAFF.

The J gene is TRBJ2-3, the V gene TRBV27, with TRBD2 matching 8 bases. V lost 0 bases to trimming and J lost 6 bases; unmatched junction nucleotides: 11. The CDR3 sequence is 17 residues long. Germline V gene lookup returns CDR1 MNHEY and CDR2 SMNVEV (reference sequence). The CDR3 sequence is CASSLSFGREVLDTQYF. The CDR3 region has the DNA TGTGCCAGCAGTTTATCGTTCGGGAGGGAGGTATTGGATACGCAGTATTTT.

The chain couples TRBV28 to TRBJ2-7; tentative D call: TRBD2 (5 bases). Trimming cost V 1 base and J 0 bases, with 10 bases left between them. Germline V gene data show CDR1 as MDHEN and CDR2 as SYDVKM. CDR3 size: 15 residues. The CDR3 coding sequence is TGTGCCAGCAGTTTATACTCAGCGGACTCCTACGAGCAGTACTTC. This gives the protein CASSLYSADSYEQYF. Looking up the rest from reference TRBV28 and TRBJ2-7 gives the full variable domain: DVKVTQSSRYLVKRTGEKVFLECVQDMDHENMFWYRQDPGLGLRLIYFSYDVKMKEKGDIPEGYSVSREKKERFSLILESASTNQTSMYLCASSLYSADSYEQYFGPGTRLTVT.

This clone was seen just once. The chain carries TRBV6-5 and TRBJ2-2; D remains unclear. V lost 6 bases, J lost 7 bases, and 15 bases lay in between. CDR3 length: 14 residues. Germline V CDR1 and CDR2: MNHEY, SVGAGI. CDR3 coding DNA: TGTGCCAGCAGCCGCGACAATTTAGACGGGGAGCTGTTTTTT. It encodes CASSRDNLDGELFF.